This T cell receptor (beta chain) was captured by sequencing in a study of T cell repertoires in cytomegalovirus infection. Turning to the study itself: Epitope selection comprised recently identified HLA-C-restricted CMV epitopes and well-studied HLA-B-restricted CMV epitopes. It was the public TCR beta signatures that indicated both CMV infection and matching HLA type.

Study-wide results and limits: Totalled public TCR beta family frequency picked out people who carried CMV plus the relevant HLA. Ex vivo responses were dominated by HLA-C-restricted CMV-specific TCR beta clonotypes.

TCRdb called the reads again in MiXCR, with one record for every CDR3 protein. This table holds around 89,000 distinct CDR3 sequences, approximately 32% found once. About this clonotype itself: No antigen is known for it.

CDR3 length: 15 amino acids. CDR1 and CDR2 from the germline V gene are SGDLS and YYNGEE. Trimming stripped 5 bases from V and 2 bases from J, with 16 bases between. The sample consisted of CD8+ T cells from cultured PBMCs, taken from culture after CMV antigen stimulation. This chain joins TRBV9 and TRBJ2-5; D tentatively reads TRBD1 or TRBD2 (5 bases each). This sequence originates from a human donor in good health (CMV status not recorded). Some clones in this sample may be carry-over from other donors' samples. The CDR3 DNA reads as TGTGCCAGCAGTTACCTCGGGACGGAACAAGAGACCCAGTACTTC. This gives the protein CASSYLGTEQETQYF.